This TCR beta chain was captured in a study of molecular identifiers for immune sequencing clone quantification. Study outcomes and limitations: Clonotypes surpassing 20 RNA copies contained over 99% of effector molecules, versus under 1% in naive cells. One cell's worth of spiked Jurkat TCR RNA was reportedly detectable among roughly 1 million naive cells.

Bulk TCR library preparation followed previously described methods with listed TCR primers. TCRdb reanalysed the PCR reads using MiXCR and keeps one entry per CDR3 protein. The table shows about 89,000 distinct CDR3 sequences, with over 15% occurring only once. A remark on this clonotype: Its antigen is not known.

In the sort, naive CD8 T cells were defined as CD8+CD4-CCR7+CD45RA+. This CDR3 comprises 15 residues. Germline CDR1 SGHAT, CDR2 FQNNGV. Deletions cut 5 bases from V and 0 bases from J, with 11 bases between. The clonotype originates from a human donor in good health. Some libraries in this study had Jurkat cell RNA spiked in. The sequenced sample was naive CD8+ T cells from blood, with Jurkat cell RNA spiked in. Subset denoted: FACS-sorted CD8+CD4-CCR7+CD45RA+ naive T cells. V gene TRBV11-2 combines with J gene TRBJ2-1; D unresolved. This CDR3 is CASSTIVFSYNEQFF. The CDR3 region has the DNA TGTGCCAGCAGCACCATAGTGTTCTCCTACAATGAGCAGTTCTTC.